This entry features one T cell receptor beta chain sequence. Trimming removed 8 bases from V and 4 bases from J, with 11 bases in between. Germline V gene lookup returns CDR1 MNHNY and CDR2 SVGAGI (reference sequence). CDR3 length equals 12 residues. This sample is part of a study of CD8+ T cells in alopecia areata. Following RNA extraction, reverse transcription yielded cDNA that acted as the sequencing template. Assay used: immunoSEQ multiplex PCR; TCRdb lists only in-frame clones, some missing. The sample carries about 130,000 clones, 58% recorded once. This TCR derives from a human donor with alopecia areata. V usage is TRBV6-6 and J usage is TRBJ1-1, with D possibly matching TRBD1 (6 bases). The sequenced sample was CD4+ T cells sorted from blood, obtained at week 0. In nucleotides, the CDR3 is TGTGCCAGCGGAAGGGGGAGCACTGAAGCTTTCTTT. Residues: CASGRGSTEAFF.